The 19 T cell receptor beta chains given below trace back to one sample, sequenced in a study of T cells in women clearing cervical HPV infection. Assay: immunoSEQ multiplex PCR; the TCRdb copy retains only in-frame clones and omits some. This listing includes approximately 44,000 clones. Source material: blood buffy coat. These receptors were collected from a woman between 18 and 75 years old with a cervical HPV16 infection that either progressed to CIN3+ or cleared (not recorded which).

Comment on this clone: The read falls 3 residues short of the CDR3 end, and the missing part is taken from the germline J gene. V is TRBV19 and J is TRBJ1-4, with TRBD1 as a possible D gene (5 bases). Germline loops: CDR1 LNHDA, CDR2 SQIVND (reference sequence). The CDR3 consists of 16 residues. V was shortened by 6 bases and J by 5 bases, with 19 bases between the two germline ends. This CDR3 reads CASSEGDWYSNEKLFF. CDR3 bases read: TGTGCCAGTAGCGAAGGGGATTGGTACTCAAATGAAAAA.

Comments on this clone: The sequence runs out 3 residues before the end of the CDR3; the remainder is reconstructed from the germline J gene. The chain is built from TRBV29-1 and TRBJ1-2; D remains unclear. Germline CDR1 is SQVTM and CDR2 is ANQGSEA. The CDR3 loop spans 13 amino acids. The germline V and J ends were trimmed by 7 bases and 4 bases, with 16 bases remaining between them. The CDR3 DNA, read in part, is TGCAGCGCGAGCCAACAGCAACTCTATGGC. This codes for CSASQQQLYG. The entire CDR3 protein reads CSASQQQLYGYTF.

Comment on this clone: The read ends 3 residues early relative to the CDR3; the germline J gene fills the gap. The rearrangement uses TRBV7-9 and TRBJ2-4; 7 bases are a match to TRBD1. Germline CDR1 is SEHNR and CDR2 is FQNEAQ (reference sequence). The CDR3 totals 14 residues. With V trimmed by 5 bases and J by 9 bases, 10 bases remained unmatched. The part of the CDR3 DNA that was read is TGTGCCAGCAGCGCACAGGGGATCGGGGTCATT. Its translation: CASSAQGIGVI. The entire CDR3 is CASSAQGIGVIQYF.

Comments on this clone: The sequenced fragment ends 3 residues before the CDR3 boundary, so the rest is inferred from the germline J gene. The chain recombines TRBV7-8 with TRBJ1-2; tentative D call: TRBD1 (5 bases). The V gene's germline CDR1 is SGHVS and CDR2 FQNEAQ. Trimming cost V 1 base and J 5 bases, with 11 bases left between them. The CDR3 is 14 residues long. The sequenced part of the CDR3 DNA is TGTGCCAGCAGCTTAGGGGCAGGGCAATATGGC. It encodes CASSLGAGQYG. The whole CDR3 is CASSLGAGQYGYTF.

The CDR3 sequence is CASSIGQEGTQYF. CDR3 DNA, as far as it was read: TGTGCCAGTAGTATAGGGCAGGAAGGTACG. This sequence joins TRBV19 and TRBJ2-3, with no clear D. The read ends 3 residues shy of where the CDR3 ends; the end is completed using the germline J gene. Germline lookup yields CDR1 LNHDA and CDR2 SQIVND (reference sequence). V was pared by 1 base and J by 8 bases, with 10 bases between. The CDR3 is 13 residues long.

As for this clone: Coverage ceases 3 residues before the CDR3 finishes, and the germline J gene fills in the end. The V and J genes are TRBV16 and TRBJ2-2; D remains ambiguous. V lost 2 bases and J lost 0, with 7 bases in between. The CDR3 covers 15 residues. Germline V CDR1 and CDR2: KGHSY, FQNENV. The CDR3 DNA, read in part, is TGTGCCAGCAGCCAAGGCGCGGCGAACACCGGGGAG. Translation: CASSQGAANTGE. The CDR3 in full is CASSQGAANTGELFF.

Points on this clone: The read stops 3 residues short of the end of the CDR3; the missing end is completed from the germline J gene. The chain is built from TRBV20-1 and TRBJ1-5, with D possibly TRBD1 on 5 matching bases. The CDR3 covers 14 residues. Trimming took 0 bases from V and 2 from J, leaving 8 bases between them. The germline V gene encodes CDR1 DFQATT and CDR2 SNEGSKA (reference sequence). The CDR3 is CSARDRGGNQPQHF. CDR3 DNA, as far as it was read: TGCAGTGCTAGAGATCGGGGGGGCAATCAGCCC.

In the case of this clone: The read comes to an end 3 residues before the CDR3 does, leaving the germline J gene to fill in the end. This chain uses TRBV19 with TRBJ1-3; D not resolved. V was trimmed by 7 bases and J by 0 bases, leaving 13 bases between them. The CDR3 runs 15 residues. Germline values: CDR1 LNHDA, CDR2 SQIVND (reference sequence). The CDR3 DNA, read in part, is TGTGCCAGTATCCCTAACCCATGCTCTGGAAACACC. This encodes CASIPNPCSGNT. The full CDR3 protein reads CASIPNPCSGNTIYF.

As regards this clone: The read terminates 3 residues before the CDR3 end, so the remaining end is supplied by the germline J gene. V is TRBV27 and J is TRBJ1-2; weak D call: TRBD1 (5 bases). Germline V gene data show CDR1 as MNHEY and CDR2 as SMNVEV (reference sequence). This CDR3 has 15 amino acids. The V gene lost 0 bases and the J gene lost 1 base, with 9 bases spanning the gap. CDR3: CASSLSGEGNYGYTF. The covered CDR3 bases are TGTGCCAGCAGTTTATCAGGGGAAGGTAACTATGGC.

Worth noting for this clone: The read ends 3 residues early relative to the CDR3; the germline J gene fills the gap. The genes are TRBV7-2 and TRBJ2-6; D is unclear. The CDR3 contains 13 residues. Germline CDR1 and CDR2: SGHTA and FQGNSA. Trimming took 8 bases from V and 4 from J, leaving 9 bases between them. CDR3 DNA (partial): TGTGCCAGCGGCCCCCCGGGGGCCAACGTC. Protein sequence: CASGPPGANV. The full CDR3 protein is CASGPPGANVLTF.

Points on this clone: The read halts 3 residues ahead of the CDR3 end, with the missing end drawn from the germline J gene. This chain uses TRBV20-1 with TRBJ2-5, with TRBD2 as a possible D gene (6 bases). CDR1 is DFQATT and CDR2 is SNEGSKA in the germline V gene (reference sequence). V lost 3 bases, J lost 3 bases, and 14 bases lay in between. The CDR3 totals 14 residues. The CDR3 bases that were read are TGCAGTGCTAGTGGGGGGAGATTAAAAGAGACC. It yields the protein CSASGGRLKET. In full, the CDR3 reads CSASGGRLKETQYF.

A remark on this clone: The sequenced fragment ends 3 residues before the CDR3 boundary, so the rest is inferred from the germline J gene. The gene calls are TRBV20-1 and TRBJ2-7; tentatively, D is TRBD2 (5 bases). The CDR3 is 15 residues long. Trimming pared 3 bases from V and 0 bases from J, leaving 15 bases between. The germline V gene has CDR1 DFQATT and CDR2 SNEGSKA (reference sequence). The CDR3 is CSASVDSATSYEQYF. CDR3 bases read: TGCAGTGCTAGCGTGGACTCCGCCACCTCCTACGAG.

To note about this clone: Read data end 3 residues before the CDR3 end; the end is taken from the germline J gene. The V and J genes are TRBV20-1 and TRBJ1-1; weak D call: TRBD1 (6 bases). The germline V gene has CDR1 DFQATT and CDR2 SNEGSKA (reference sequence). Trimming removed 2 bases at V and 3 bases at J, with 13 bases between. The CDR3 contains 14 residues. Incomplete CDR3 DNA: TGCAGTGCTAGAAAACAGGGTTGGGACACTGAA. Protein product: CSARKQGWDTE. The full CDR3 sequence reads CSARKQGWDTEAFF.

Details on this clone: Coverage ceases 3 residues before the CDR3 finishes, and the germline J gene fills in the end. The V and J genes are TRBV20-1 and TRBJ1-4; 7 positions agree with TRBD1. This CDR3 is built from 15 residues. V dropped 5 bases and J dropped 7; count of bases not matched to a gene: 13. CDR1 is DFQATT, CDR2 SNEGSKA, per germline (reference sequence). The CDR3 is CSAGKITGVGEKLFF. The covered CDR3 bases are TGCAGTGCTGGAAAAATAACAGGGGTCGGTGAAAAA.

The CDR3 reads CASSFRRGANTEAFF. The sequenced part of the CDR3 DNA is TGTGCCAGCAGCTTTCGCAGGGGGGCAAACACTGAA. The chain couples TRBV5-6 to TRBJ1-1; 7 bases match TRBD1. The CDR3 goes on 3 residues after the read ends, and that part is filled in from the germline J gene. V shed 2 bases and J 2 bases; nucleotides not matched to a gene: 6. Per germline, CDR1 SGHDT and CDR2 YYEEEE. The CDR3 has 15 amino acids.

About this clone itself: The read ends 3 residues before the CDR3 terminus; that terminus is restored from the germline J gene. This chain uses TRBV5-1 with TRBJ2-3, with TRBD2 matching over 7 bases. The junction had 6 bases not matched to a gene; V was cut back by 2 bases and J by 0 bases. The CDR3 has 16 amino acids. Per germline, CDR1 SGHRS and CDR2 YFSETQ. The chain's CDR3 is CASSFLAVSSTDTQYF. Incomplete CDR3 DNA: TGCGCCAGCAGCTTTCTAGCGGTGTCTAGCACAGATACG.

Concerning this clone itself: The CDR3 extends 3 residues past the end of the read, so its final part is completed from the germline J gene. J is TRBJ1-6 and V is TRBV5-1; TRBD1 is a possible D gene (6 bases). Germline lookup yields CDR1 SGHRS and CDR2 YFSETQ. The CDR3 extends over 16 amino acids. Trimming took 5 bases from V and 0 from J, leaving 12 bases between them. The CDR3 region is CASRRDRSSYNSPLHF. The CDR3 DNA, read in part, is TGCGCCAGCAGGAGAGACAGGAGCTCCTATAATTCACCC.

In the case of this clone: The read is 3 residues too short to cover the CDR3 end, so that end is filled in from the germline J gene. The chain has TRBV10-3 and TRBJ2-5; 8 positions agree with TRBD1. CDR3 size: 15 residues. In germline, CDR1 is ENHRY, CDR2 SYGVKD. Unmatched junction bases numbered 11, after V lost 4 bases and J lost 7 bases. CDR3 residues: CAISGPGQVEGTQYF. Partial CDR3 DNA: TGTGCCATCAGTGGTCCGGGACAGGTCGAGGGGACC.

The CDR3 is CASSLGIPGDRGTEAFF. CDR3 bases read: TGTGCCAGCAGCTTGGGGATCCCCGGGGATCGTGGCACTGAA. The chain carries TRBV7-6 and TRBJ1-1; D uncertain. The read terminates 3 residues ahead of where the CDR3 ends, so the germline J gene completes it. Germline V lookup: CDR1 SGHVS, CDR2 FNYEAQ. CDR3 length: 17 residues. Trimming cost V 3 bases and J 4 bases, with 21 bases left between them.